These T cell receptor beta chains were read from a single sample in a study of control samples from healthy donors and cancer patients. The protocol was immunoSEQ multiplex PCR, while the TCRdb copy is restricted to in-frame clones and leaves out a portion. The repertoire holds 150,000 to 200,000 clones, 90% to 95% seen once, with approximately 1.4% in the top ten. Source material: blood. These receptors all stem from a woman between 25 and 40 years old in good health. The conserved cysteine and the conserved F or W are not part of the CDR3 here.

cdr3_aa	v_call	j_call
ASSPGPPYNEQF	TRBV9	TRBJ2-1
ASSISARGTYEQY	TRBV19	TRBJ2-7
ASSFSGGGNTIY	TRBV5-4	TRBJ1-3
ASSLATSYEQY	TRBV5-8	TRBJ2-7
ASSLVRGDQETQY	TRBV7-9	TRBJ2-5
ASSEEGWRRNTEAF	TRBV6-1	TRBJ1-1
ASSFRTGRETQY	TRBV19	TRBJ2-5
ASSPRGGSGNTIY	TRBV18	TRBJ1-3
ASSPGLAGGPRYEQY	TRBV18	TRBJ2-7
ASSEASGNTIY	TRBV6-1	TRBJ1-3
ASSLAGGMETQY	TRBV7-2	TRBJ2-5
ASSDPGTSKETQY	TRBV5-4	TRBJ2-5
ASRVDRGNSPLH	TRBV27	TRBJ1-6
ASSQYRGYEQY	TRBV3-1/TRBV3-2	TRBJ2-7
ASSLQGTLDTQY	TRBV19	TRBJ2-3
ASSLARSSSYEQY	TRBV7-2	TRBJ2-7
TSSQDRPPKTQY	TRBV1	TRBJ2-5
ASSLVDYGYT	TRBV7-8	TRBJ1-2
ASSQDPGTGRSTDTQY	TRBV4-2	TRBJ2-3
ASRDSLYGYT	TRBV28	TRBJ1-2
ASSPQVGNEKLF	TRBV18	TRBJ1-4
ASSPRSNQPQH	TRBV12-3/TRBV12-4	TRBJ1-5
ASSLTGNGYT	TRBV7-9	TRBJ1-2
ASSFRDRGGSPLH	TRBV5-1	TRBJ1-6
ASSPWGGAGNQPQH	TRBV3-1/TRBV3-2	TRBJ1-5
ASSLDRGRADTQY	TRBV7-8	TRBJ2-3
ASSYRGGNQPQH	TRBV6-6	TRBJ1-5
ASSIGGGQPQH	TRBV19	TRBJ1-5
ASSYSGLAGVTGELF	TRBV6-2/TRBV6-3	TRBJ2-2
ASSPTGYEQY	TRBV7-9	TRBJ2-7
ASRKTGAGNTIY	TRBV6-5	TRBJ1-3
ASSVESYNEQF	TRBV9	TRBJ2-1
ASSVAAGGPADTQY	TRBV9	TRBJ2-3
ASSEYVGSGYT	TRBV25-1	TRBJ1-2
ASSGQTTGELF	TRBV2	TRBJ2-2
ASSQVAYEQY	TRBV14	TRBJ2-7
ASSAGTGAF	TRBV5-6	TRBJ1-1
ASSAQGYQPQH	TRBV21-1	TRBJ1-5
ASSLRGLGNTIY	TRBV5-4	TRBJ1-3
ASSLARVNSPLH	TRBV27	TRBJ1-6
ASSLGSYYGYT	TRBV12-3/TRBV12-4	TRBJ1-2
ASSHYSGQTEAF	TRBV4-3	TRBJ1-1
ASSSGQVGGYT	TRBV18	TRBJ1-2
ASSVRYNTDTQY	TRBV2	TRBJ2-3
ASDRGAGANVLT	TRBV7-9	TRBJ2-6
ASRQAPYEQY	TRBV6-5	TRBJ2-7
ASSEGEQPQH	TRBV25-1	TRBJ1-5
ASSQEWGETQY	TRBV4-3	TRBJ2-5
ASSYGTGEAF	TRBV6-5	TRBJ1-1
ASSLRGNTEAF	TRBV12-3/TRBV12-4	TRBJ1-1
ASRGPGQGRYEQY	TRBV25-1	TRBJ2-7
ASSLIVGVGGETQY	TRBV7-3	TRBJ2-5
ASSYSGLAGVTDTQY	TRBV6-2/TRBV6-3	TRBJ2-3
ASSDSGTSYNEQF	TRBV11-3	TRBJ2-1
ASSVGGGNQPQH	TRBV9	TRBJ1-5
AISPDRGHYGYT	TRBV10-3	TRBJ1-2
SVLGGGAVRLAKNIQY	TRBV29-1	TRBJ2-4
ASSEPGAPGNTEAF	TRBV6-1	TRBJ1-1
ASSGQGNQPQH	TRBV7-8	TRBJ1-5
ASRTGGGGYT	TRBV2	TRBJ1-2